This T cell receptor (beta chain) was found in a study of blood T cell repertoires in COVID-19. Study summary: Material from acute and convalescent COVID-19 was sourced from the United States, Italy and Spain. Sources were T cells, B-cell-depleted T cells, or PBMCs; the material itself was cDNA or gDNA.

In the original processing: Amplification from reference gene primers served as the basis for estimated nucleated cell counts. TCRdb's copy holds only in-frame clones and misses some; the assay was immunoSEQ multiplex PCR. The V and J calls and the clone size are those of that table, but D and trimming were determined from the DNA. The sample has approximately 150,000 clones, more than 75% seen once. The CDR3 sequence is 12 residues long. Germline values: CDR1 LGHDT, CDR2 YNNKEL (reference sequence). The V and J ends lost 1 base and 6 bases respectively, with 4 bases between them. The rearrangement links TRBV3-1 (or the pseudogene TRBV3-2) to TRBJ2-1; D gene unclear. This TCR was recovered from a man aged 45-65 years who had recovered from COVID-19. Sample: peripheral blood. The CDR3 reads CASSQGPNEQFF. The CDR3 nucleotides read TGTGCCAGCAGCCAAGGGCCCAATGAGCAGTTCTTC.